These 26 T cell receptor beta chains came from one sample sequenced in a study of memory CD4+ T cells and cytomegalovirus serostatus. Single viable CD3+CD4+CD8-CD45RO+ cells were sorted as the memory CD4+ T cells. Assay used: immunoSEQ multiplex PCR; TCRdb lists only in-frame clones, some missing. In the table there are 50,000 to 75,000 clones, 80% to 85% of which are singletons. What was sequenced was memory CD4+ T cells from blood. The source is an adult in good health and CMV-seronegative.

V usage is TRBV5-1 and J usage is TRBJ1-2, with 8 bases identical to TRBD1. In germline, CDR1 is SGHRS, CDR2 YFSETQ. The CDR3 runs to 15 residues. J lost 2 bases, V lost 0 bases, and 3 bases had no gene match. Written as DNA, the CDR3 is TGCGCCAGCAGCTTGGGAGCAGGGGGCAACTATGGCTACACCTTC. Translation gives CASSLGAGGNYGYTF. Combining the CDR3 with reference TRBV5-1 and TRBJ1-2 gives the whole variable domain KAGVTQTPRYLIKTRGQQVTLSCSPISGHRSVSWYQQTPGQGLQFLFEYFSETQRNKGNFPGRFSGRQFSNSRSEMNVSTLELGDSALYLCASSLGAGGNYGYTFGSGTRLTVV.

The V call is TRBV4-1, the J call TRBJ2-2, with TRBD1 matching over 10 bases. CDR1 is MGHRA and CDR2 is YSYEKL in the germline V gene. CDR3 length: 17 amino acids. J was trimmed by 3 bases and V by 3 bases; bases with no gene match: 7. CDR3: CASSQTGTGVDTGELFF. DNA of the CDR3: TGCGCCAGCAGCCAGACCGGGACAGGGGTCGACACCGGGGAGCTGTTTTTT.

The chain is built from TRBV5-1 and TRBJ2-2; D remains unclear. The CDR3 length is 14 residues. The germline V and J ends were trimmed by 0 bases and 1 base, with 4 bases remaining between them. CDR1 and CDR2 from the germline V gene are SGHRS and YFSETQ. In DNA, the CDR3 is TGCGCCAGCAGCTTGGTAGAGAACACCGGGGAGCTGTTTTTT. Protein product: CASSLVENTGELFF. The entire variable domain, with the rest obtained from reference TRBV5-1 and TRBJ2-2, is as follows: KAGVTQTPRYLIKTRGQQVTLSCSPISGHRSVSWYQQTPGQGLQFLFEYFSETQRNKGNFPGRFSGRQFSNSRSEMNVSTLELGDSALYLCASSLVENTGELFFGEGSRLTVL.

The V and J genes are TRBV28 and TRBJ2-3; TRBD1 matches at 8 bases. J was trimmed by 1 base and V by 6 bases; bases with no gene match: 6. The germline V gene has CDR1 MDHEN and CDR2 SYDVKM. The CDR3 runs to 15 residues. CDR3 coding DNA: TGTGCCAGCAGCCGGGGACAGGTCGGCACAGATACGCAGTATTTT. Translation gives CASSRGQVGTDTQYF.

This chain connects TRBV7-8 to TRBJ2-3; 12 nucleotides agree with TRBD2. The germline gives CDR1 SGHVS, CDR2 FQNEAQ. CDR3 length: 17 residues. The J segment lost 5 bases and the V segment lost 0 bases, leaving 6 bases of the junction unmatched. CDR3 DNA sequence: TGTGCCAGCAGCTTAGCGGTCCTAGCGGGGGGGGAAGATACGCAGTATTTT. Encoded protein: CASSLAVLAGGEDTQYF.

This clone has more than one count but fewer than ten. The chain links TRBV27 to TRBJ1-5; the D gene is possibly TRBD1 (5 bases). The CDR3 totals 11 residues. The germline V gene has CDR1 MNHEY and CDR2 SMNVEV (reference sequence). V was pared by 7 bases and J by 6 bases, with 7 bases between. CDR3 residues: CASNQGQPQHF. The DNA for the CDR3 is TGTGCCAGCAACCAGGGTCAGCCCCAGCATTTT.

CDR3 sequence reads: CASSSGTGDYGYTF. DNA of the CDR3: TGTGCCAGCAGCTCCGGGACAGGGGACTATGGCTACACCTTC. V is TRBV6-1 and J is TRBJ1-2; 10 nucleotides line up with TRBD1. J lost 3 bases, V lost 6 bases, and 4 bases had no gene match. The CDR3 loop spans 14 amino acids. CDR1 is MNHNS, CDR2 SASEGT, per germline.

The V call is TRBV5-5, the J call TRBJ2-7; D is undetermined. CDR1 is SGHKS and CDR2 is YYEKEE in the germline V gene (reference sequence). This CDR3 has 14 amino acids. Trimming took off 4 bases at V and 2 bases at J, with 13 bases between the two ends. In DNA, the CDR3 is TGTGCCAGCAGCGTCCTAACAGAGCCCTACGAGCAGTACTTC. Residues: CASSVLTEPYEQYF.

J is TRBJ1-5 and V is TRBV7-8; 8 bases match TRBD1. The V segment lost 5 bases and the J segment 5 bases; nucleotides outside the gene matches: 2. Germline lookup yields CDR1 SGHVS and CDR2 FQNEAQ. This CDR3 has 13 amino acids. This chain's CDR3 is CASSIQGDQPQHF. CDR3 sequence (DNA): TGTGCCAGCAGCATACAGGGGGATCAGCCCCAGCATTTT.

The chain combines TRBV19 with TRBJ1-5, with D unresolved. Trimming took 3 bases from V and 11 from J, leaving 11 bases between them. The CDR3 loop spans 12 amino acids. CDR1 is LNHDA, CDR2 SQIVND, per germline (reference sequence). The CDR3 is CASSIGEIAQHF. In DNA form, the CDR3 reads TGTGCCAGTAGTATTGGGGAAATCGCCCAGCATTTT.

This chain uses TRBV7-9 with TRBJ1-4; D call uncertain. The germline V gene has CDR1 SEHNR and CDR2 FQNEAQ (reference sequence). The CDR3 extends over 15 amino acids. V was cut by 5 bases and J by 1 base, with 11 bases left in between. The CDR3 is CASSLVVGTNEKLFF. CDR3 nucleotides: TGTGCCAGCAGCCTCGTGGTCGGAACTAATGAAAAACTGTTTTTT.

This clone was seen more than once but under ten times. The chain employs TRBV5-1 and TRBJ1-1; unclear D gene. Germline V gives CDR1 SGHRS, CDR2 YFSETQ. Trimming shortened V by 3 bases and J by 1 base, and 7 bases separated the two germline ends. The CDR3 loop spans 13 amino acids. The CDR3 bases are TGCGCCAGCAGCTGGATGGGGAACACTGAAGCTTTCTTT. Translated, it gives CASSWMGNTEAFF.

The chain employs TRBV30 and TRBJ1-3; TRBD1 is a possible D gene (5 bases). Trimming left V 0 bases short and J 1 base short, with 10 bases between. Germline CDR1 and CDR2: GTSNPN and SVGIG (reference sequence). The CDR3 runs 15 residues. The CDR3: CAWSVSGRSGNTIYF. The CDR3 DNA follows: TGTGCCTGGAGTGTCTCAGGGAGATCTGGAAACACCATATATTTT.

The CDR3 loop reads CASSPRTVSYEQYF. CDR3 DNA: TGTGCCAGCAGTCCCCGGACAGTTTCCTACGAGCAGTACTTC. The genes are TRBV27 and TRBJ2-7; weak D call: TRBD1 (6 bases). Trimming stripped 5 bases from V and 1 base from J, with 12 bases between. The V gene's germline CDR1 is MNHEY and CDR2 SMNVEV (reference sequence). This CDR3 comprises 14 residues.

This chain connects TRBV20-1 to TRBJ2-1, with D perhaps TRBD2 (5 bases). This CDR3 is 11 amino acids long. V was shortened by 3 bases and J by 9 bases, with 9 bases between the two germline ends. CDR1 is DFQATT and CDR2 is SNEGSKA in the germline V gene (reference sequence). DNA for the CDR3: TGCAGTGCTAGGGGAGTGGGTGAGCAGTTCTTC. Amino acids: CSARGVGEQFF.

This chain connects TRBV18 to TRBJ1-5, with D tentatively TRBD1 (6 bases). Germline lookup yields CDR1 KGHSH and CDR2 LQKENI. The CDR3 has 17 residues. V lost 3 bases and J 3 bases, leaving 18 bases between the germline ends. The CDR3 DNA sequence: TGTGCCAGCTCACCCCCCCGCAACAGGGACCCCAATCAGCCCCAGCATTTT. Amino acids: CASSPPRNRDPNQPQHF.

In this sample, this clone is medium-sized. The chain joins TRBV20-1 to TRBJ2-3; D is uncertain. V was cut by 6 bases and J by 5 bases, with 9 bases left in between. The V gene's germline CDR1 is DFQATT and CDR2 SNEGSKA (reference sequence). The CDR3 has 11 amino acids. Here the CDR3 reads CSAPKRDTQYF. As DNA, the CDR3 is TGCAGTGCACCTAAGCGAGATACGCAGTATTTT.

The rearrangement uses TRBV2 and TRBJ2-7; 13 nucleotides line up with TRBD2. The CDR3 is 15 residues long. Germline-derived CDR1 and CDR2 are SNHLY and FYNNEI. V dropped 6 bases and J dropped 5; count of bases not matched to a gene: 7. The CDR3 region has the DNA TGTGCCAGCAGGCCCACTAGCGGGGGGGCCCACGAGCAGTACTTC. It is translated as CASRPTSGGAHEQYF.

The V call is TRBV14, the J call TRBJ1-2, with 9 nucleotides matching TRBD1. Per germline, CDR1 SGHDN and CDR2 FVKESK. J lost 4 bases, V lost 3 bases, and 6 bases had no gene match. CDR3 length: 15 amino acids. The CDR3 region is CASSQAGQGPYGYTF. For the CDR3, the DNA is TGTGCCAGCAGCCAGGCCGGACAGGGGCCCTATGGCTACACCTTC.

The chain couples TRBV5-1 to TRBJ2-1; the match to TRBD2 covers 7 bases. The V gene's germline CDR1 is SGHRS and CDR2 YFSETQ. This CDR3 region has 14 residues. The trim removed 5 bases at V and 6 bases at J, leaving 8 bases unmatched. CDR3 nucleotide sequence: TGCGCCAGCAGTCAAGGAGGGAGGGCCAATGAGCAGTTCTTC. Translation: CASSQGGRANEQFF.

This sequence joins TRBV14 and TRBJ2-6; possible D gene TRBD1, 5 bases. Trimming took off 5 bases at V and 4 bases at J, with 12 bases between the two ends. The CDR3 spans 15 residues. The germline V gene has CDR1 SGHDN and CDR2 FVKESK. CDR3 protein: CASSLGVPGANVLTF. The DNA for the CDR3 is TGTGCCAGCAGCTTAGGGGTACCCGGGGCCAACGTCCTGACTTTC.

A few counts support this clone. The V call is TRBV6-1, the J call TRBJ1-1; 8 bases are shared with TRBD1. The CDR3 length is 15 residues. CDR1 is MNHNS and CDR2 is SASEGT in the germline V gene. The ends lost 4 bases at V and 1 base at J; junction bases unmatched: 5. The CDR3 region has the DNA TGTGCCAGCAGTGGACGGGGGACAGGGAACACTGAAGCTTTCTTT. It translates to CASSGRGTGNTEAFF.

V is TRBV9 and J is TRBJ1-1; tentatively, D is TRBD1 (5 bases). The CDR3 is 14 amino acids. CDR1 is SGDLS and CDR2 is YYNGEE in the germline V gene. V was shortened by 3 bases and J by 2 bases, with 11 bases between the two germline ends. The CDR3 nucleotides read TGTGCCAGCAGCGGGGGACGGCCCAACACTGAAGCTTTCTTT. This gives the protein CASSGGRPNTEAFF.

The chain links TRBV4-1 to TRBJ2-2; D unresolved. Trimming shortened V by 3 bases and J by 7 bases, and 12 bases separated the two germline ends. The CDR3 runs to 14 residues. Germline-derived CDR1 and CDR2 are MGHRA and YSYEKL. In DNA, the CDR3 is TGCGCCAGCAGCCAGAGAGAATTGGGCGGGGAGCTGTTTTTT. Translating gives CASSQRELGGELFF.

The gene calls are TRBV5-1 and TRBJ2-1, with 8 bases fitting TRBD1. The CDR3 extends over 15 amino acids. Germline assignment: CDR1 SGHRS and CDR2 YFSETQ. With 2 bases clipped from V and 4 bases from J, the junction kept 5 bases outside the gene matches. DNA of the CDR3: TGCGCCAGCAGCTTTGAGGGACAGGTATACAATGAGCAGTTCTTC. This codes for CASSFEGQVYNEQFF.

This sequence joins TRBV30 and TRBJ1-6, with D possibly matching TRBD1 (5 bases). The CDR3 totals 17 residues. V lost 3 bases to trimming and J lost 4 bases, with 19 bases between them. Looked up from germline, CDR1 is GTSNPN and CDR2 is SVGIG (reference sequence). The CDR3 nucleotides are TGTGCCTGGAGGACCCTGGGGCCCCAGTCTTATAATTCACCCCTCCACTTT. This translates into CAWRTLGPQSYNSPLHF.